The source of this T cell receptor (beta chain) is a study of shared clonotypes between healthy human individuals (dated by TCRdb to 2020 to 2022). Describing the broader study: The cohort included a few men and a couple of women between 18 and 49 years of age. For each donor, CD4 naive and CD4 memory were each run on three plates, CD8 naive on two plates, and CD8 memory on one plate. Per donor, leukapheresis produced somewhere between about 0.85 and 10 billion PBMCs. Different laboratories and diverse techniques were used to prepare libraries and sequence TCR repertoires, to increase sequencing depth and limit assay-specific biases. To estimate repertoire size and how much clonotypes are shared between individuals, the study performed deep sequencing of blood TCR repertoires from a few healthy adults. Study-wide conclusions, independent of this receptor: Naive subsets generally had larger estimated clonotype richness than memory subsets. Rarefaction of sorted-subset datasets indicated incomplete sequencing despite the large sequencing depth. The genetic and exposure-history diversity represented was limited by the small number of donors. Higher generation probabilities were observed for clonotypes shared by all four sorted-subset donors than for non-shared clonotypes. When four donors were compared, the shared fraction of clonotypes was around 5% for naive CD4, roughly 3.3% for naive CD8, about 2.5% for memory CD4, and about 0.36% for memory CD8. Pairwise subsampling led to the expectation that sequencing depth would affect the degree of clonotype sharing among donors. Sampling was restricted to blood, and TCR repertoires in tissue are likely to differ from TCR repertoires in blood.

Comment on this clone: Its antigen remains undetermined. The sample holds no much larger clone one base away, and base qualities are not on file.

Healthy HIV-negative adults with no recently reported acute infections or vaccinations were included as donors. All donors were Caucasian adults living in Nashville, Tennessee, USA. CD4+ T cells were enriched by magnetic negative selection, after which naive cells were positively selected on CD45RA and the negative fraction was taken as the memory subset. After blood collection by leukapheresis, PBMCs were isolated using Ficoll-Histopaque density gradient centrifugation and then cryopreserved in the vapor phase of liquid nitrogen. Purity and quantity of every magnetically sorted T cell population were checked by analytical flow cytometry. Genomic DNA was isolated from each sorted fraction and quantified by UV absorbance on a Nanodrop 2000c. The CDR1 and CDR2 encoded by the germline V gene are MDHEN and SYDVKM. The germline V end is reduced by 4 bases and the J end by 6 bases; junction bases left unmatched: 11. CDR3 length: 17 amino acids, cysteine to phenylalanine. CDR3 DNA only is kept here, 51 bases in frame from base 1.

Using the deep immunoSEQ assay, TCR CDR3 regions were amplified from genomic DNA by multiplex PCR. Extracted genomic DNA from each cell subset was distributed evenly across all wells of several immunoSEQ 96-well plates, and each plate was treated as a replicate. For sorted subsets, 150 to 250 ng of genomic DNA, equivalent to 25,000 to 30,000 T cell genomes, went into each replicate PCR. Purified libraries were quantified with a Qubit 3.0 fluorometer, sized on a Bioanalyzer 2100, and re-quantified with the KAPA Library Quantification kit. Every immunoSEQ 96-well plate was sequenced on a dedicated single-read 150-cycle Illumina NextSeq 550 flow cell. The authors' pipeline ran thus. Because only junctional sequences without quality scores were contained in the immunoSEQ output, filtering matching that applied to full-length reads could not be performed. Sequences were annotated with PyIR, a Python wrapper for IgBLAST v1.9, and V/J genes and CDR3 were assigned using IMGT germline references. Reads were filtered out if the reads had weak V/J assignments (E-value above 1e-6), no CDR3, stop codons, out-of-frame junctions, or ambiguous translated residues. V3J clonotypes were defined as sequences sharing an identical inferred V gene, J gene, and CDR3 amino acid sequence. Percentage overlap between repertoires was computed as shared unique clonotypes divided by the size of the smaller repertoire. RTK rarefaction, the Chao1 estimator, and Recon v2.1 estimates of unobserved clonotypes were used to assess repertoire richness. Generation probabilities were computed with OLGA for all TCRbeta clonotypes obtained by the gDNA method from a few donors. What TCRdb holds here is the immuneACCESS table cut down to in-frame rearrangements. Part of the clones is not present; checked against another copy, under half of the missing clones reflect an unresolved V gene, and the others are unexplained. The V and J calls and clone size are taken from that table; D and trimming were inferred from the DNA. The sample yields approximately 530,000 clones; about 96% were counted once. The ten largest clonotypes hold about 0.067% of the sample.

The sample comprised naive CD4+ T cells sorted from blood. The sample's cell subset or site label, in plain terms: CD45RA+ positively selected. The clonotype originates from a woman under 40 in good health. The chain links TRBV28 with TRBJ2-3; 12 bases in the middle match TRBD2. The DNA sequence is TGTGCCAGCAGTTCCGGCAGACTAGCGGGAGCTACTGATACGCAGTATTTT. It encodes CASSSGRLAGATDTQYF.